This T cell receptor (beta chain) was found in a study of T cell responses to AZD1222 COVID-19 vaccine. Germline CDR1 and CDR2: SEHNR and FQNEAQ (reference sequence). The CDR3 is 17 residues long. With 7 bases removed from V and 2 bases from J, the gap between germline ends came to 22 bases. As for this clone: As yet, its antigen is unknown.

Clones were sequenced by immunoSEQ multiplex PCR, and TCRdb holds only the in-frame ones, with some missing. The sample consists of 55,000 to 90,000 clones, roughly 84% of them appearing once. The study's findings and limits: Among vaccine-associated CD4 TCRs, coverage spanned spike, with dominance at 160-218 and 743-854. The sample set comprised mostly white British donors with more females, and clonal diversity was possibly underestimated.

The rearrangement joins TRBV7-9 to TRBJ2-3, with no clear D. The specimen was peripheral blood, collected on day 0 of AZD1222 vaccination. The TCR was taken from an adult in good health. CDR3 bases: TGTGCCAGCACCCTATGGACCACCTCCGGTGACACAGATACGCAGTATTTT. Translation gives CASTLWTTSGDTDTQYF. The full variable domain, its missing parts supplied by reference TRBV7-9 and TRBJ2-3, is DTGVSQNPRHKITKRGQNVTFRCDPISEHNRLYWYRQTLGQGPEFLTYFQNEAQLEKSRLLSDRFSAERPKGSFSTLEIQRTEQGDSAMYLCASTLWTTSGDTDTQYFGPGTRLTVL.